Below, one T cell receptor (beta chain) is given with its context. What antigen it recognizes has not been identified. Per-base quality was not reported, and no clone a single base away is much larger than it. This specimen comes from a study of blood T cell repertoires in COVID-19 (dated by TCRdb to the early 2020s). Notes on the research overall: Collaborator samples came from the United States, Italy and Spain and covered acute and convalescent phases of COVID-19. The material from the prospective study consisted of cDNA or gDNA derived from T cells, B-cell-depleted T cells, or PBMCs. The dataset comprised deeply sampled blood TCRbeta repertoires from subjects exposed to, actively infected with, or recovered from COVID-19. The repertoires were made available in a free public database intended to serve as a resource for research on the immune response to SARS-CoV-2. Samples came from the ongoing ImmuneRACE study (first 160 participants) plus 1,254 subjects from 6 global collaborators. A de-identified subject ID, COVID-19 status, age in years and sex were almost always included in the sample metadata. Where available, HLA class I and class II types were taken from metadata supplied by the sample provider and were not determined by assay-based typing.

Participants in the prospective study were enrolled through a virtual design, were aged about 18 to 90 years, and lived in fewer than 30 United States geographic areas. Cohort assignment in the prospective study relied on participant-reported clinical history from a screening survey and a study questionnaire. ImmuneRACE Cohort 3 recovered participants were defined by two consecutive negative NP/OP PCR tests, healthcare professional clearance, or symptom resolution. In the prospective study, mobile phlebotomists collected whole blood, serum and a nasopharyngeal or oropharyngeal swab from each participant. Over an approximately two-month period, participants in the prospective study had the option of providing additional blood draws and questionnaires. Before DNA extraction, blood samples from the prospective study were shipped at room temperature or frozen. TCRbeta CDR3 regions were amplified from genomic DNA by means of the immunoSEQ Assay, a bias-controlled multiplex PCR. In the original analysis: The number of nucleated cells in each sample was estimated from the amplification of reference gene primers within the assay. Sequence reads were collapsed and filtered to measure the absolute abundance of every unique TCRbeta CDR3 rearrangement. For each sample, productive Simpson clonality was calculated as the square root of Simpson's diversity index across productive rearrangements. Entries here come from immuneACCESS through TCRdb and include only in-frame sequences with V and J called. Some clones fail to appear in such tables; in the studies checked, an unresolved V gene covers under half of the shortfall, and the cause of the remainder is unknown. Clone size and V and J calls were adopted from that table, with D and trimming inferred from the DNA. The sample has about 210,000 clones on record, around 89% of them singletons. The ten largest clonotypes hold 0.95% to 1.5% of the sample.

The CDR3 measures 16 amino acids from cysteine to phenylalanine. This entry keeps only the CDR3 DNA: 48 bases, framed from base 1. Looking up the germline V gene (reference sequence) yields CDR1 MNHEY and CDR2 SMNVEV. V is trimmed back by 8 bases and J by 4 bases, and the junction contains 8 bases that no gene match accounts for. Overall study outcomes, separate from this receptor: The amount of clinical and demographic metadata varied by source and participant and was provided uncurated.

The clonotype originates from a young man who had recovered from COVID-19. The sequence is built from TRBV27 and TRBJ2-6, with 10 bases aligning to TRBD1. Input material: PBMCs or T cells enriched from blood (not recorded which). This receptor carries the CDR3 CASGGQGTSGANVLTF. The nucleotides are TGTGCCAGCGGGGGACAGGGGACAAGCGGGGCCAACGTCCTGACTTTC.